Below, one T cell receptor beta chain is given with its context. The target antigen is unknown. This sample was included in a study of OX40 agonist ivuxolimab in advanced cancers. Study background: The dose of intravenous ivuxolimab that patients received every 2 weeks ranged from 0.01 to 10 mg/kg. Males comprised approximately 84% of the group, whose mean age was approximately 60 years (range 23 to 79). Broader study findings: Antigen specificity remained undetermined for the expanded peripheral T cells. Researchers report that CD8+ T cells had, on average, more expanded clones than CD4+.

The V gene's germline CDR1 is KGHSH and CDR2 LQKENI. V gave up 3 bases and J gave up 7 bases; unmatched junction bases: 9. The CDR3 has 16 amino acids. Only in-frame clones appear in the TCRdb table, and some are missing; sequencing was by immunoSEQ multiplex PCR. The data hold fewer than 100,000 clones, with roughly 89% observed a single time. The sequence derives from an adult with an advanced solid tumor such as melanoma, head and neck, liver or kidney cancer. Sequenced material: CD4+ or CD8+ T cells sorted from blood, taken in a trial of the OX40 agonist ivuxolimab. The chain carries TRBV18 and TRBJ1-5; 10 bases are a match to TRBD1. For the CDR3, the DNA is TGTGCCAGCTCACCGTCTCCGGACAGGGGGGACCAGCCCCAGCATTTT. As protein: CASSPSPDRGDQPQHF.